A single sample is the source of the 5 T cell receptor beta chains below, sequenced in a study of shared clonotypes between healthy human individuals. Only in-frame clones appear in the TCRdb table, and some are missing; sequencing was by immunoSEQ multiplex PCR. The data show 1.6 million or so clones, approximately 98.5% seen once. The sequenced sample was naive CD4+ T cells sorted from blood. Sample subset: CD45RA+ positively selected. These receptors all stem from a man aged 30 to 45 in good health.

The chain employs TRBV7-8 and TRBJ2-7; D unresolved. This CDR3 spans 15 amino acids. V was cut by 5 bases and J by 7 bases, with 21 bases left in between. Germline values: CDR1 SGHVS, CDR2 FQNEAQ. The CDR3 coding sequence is TGTGCCAGCAGCCTAACGGGCGCCACCTCTCGAGAGCAGTACTTC. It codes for CASSLTGATSREQYF.

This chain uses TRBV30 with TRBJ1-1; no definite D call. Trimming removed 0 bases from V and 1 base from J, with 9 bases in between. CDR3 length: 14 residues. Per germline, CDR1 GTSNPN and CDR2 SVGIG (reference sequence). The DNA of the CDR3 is TGTGCCTGGAGTGTTACCCGGGGGAACACTGAAGCTTTCTTT. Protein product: CAWSVTRGNTEAFF.

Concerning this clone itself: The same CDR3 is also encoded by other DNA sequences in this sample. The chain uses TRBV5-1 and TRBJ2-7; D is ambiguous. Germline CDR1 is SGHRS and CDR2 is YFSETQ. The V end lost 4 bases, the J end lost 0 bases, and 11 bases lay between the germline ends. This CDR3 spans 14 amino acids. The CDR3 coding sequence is TGCGCCAGCAGCCCTGGAACGGGCTCCTACGAGCAGTACTTC. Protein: CASSPGTGSYEQYF.

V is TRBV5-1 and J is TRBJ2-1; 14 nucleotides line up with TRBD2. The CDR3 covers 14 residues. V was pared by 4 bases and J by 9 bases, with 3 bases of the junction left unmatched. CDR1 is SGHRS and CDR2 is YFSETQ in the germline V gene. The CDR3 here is CASSRLAGGSEQFF. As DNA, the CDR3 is TGCGCCAGCAGCCGACTAGCGGGAGGGAGTGAGCAGTTCTTC.

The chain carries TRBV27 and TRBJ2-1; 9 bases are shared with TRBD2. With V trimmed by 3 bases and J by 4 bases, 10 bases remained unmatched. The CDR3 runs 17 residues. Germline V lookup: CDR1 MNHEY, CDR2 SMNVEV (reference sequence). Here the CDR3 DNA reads TGTGCCAGCAGTTTGGTGGCGGGAGGGATTAATTACAATGAGCAGTTCTTC. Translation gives CASSLVAGGINYNEQFF.